The 23 T cell receptor beta chains below all came from one sample that was sequenced in a study of shared clonotypes between healthy human individuals. Assay: immunoSEQ multiplex PCR; the TCRdb copy retains only in-frame clones and omits some. The sample comprises more than 550,000 clones, roughly nine tenths of which are singletons, and approximately 22% rests with the top ten. CD45RO-negative, CCR7-positively selected cells formed the naive CD8 fraction, excluding terminally differentiated effector memory CD45RA+ cells. Sample: naive CD8+ T cells sorted from blood. All receptors come from a man aged 25-45 years in good health.

The chain has TRBV14 and TRBJ1-3; 9 nucleotides agree with TRBD1. CDR1 is SGHDN and CDR2 is FVKESK in the germline V gene. V lost 3 bases and J lost 7; bases outside the gene matches: 13. The CDR3 has 17 residues. The CDR3: CASSHLDRGFAGNTIYF. In nucleotides, the CDR3 is TGTGCCAGCAGCCATTTGGACAGGGGATTCGCGGGGAACACCATATATTTT.

The rearrangement links TRBV12-1 to TRBJ2-2; the table's D call TRBD2 went unverified against the DNA. TRBV12-1 corresponds to a pseudogene. There are 19 residues in the CDR3. In DNA form, the CDR3 reads TGTGCCAGCAGCTTAACCGGGACTAGCGGGAGAGAGTGGTTCGGGGAGCTGTTTTTT. As protein: CASSLTGTSGREWFGELFF.

This chain connects TRBV7-9 to TRBJ2-7; D remains ambiguous. V was trimmed by 5 bases and J by 2 bases, leaving 10 bases between them. This CDR3 contains 13 residues. Germline V lookup: CDR1 SEHNR, CDR2 FQNEAQ (reference sequence). The DNA for the CDR3 is TGTGCCAGCAGCGACGACCCTGCCTACGAGCAGTACTTC. The encoded protein is CASSDDPAYEQYF.

The gene calls are TRBV9 and TRBJ2-2; 9 bases line up with TRBD1. V dropped 3 bases and J dropped 6; count of bases not matched to a gene: 12. There are 17 residues in the CDR3. Per germline, CDR1 SGDLS and CDR2 YYNGEE. The CDR3 reads CASSASGTGSLAGELFF. The DNA of the CDR3 is TGTGCCAGCAGCGCCTCCGGGACAGGGTCTTTGGCCGGGGAGCTGTTTTTT.

V usage is TRBV7-6 and J usage is TRBJ2-7, with 10 positions matching TRBD1. This CDR3 spans 15 amino acids. Trimming cost V 5 bases and J 5 bases; bases outside gene matches: 9. CDR1 is SGHVS and CDR2 is FNYEAQ in the germline V gene. The CDR3 region has the DNA TGTGCCAGCAGCCCGTCCCGGGACAGGGGAAACGAGCAGTACTTC. It specifies CASSPSRDRGNEQYF.

This clone was counted between two and nine times. This chain links TRBV13 with TRBJ2-7, with a possible D match to TRBD2 (6 bases). Between the trimmed V and J ends, which lost 7 bases and 0 bases, there was a span of 13 bases. Per germline, CDR1 PRHDT and CDR2 FYEKMQ (reference sequence). CDR3 size: 14 residues. As DNA, the CDR3 is TGTGCCAGCACCTCCGCGGGGAGCTCCTACGAGCAGTACTTC. Translated: CASTSAGSSYEQYF.

This chain uses TRBV10-2 with TRBJ2-7; 7 positions match TRBD2. CDR1 is WSHSY and CDR2 is SAAADI in the germline V gene. The CDR3 is 15 residues long. V was pared by 2 bases and J by 3 bases, with 7 bases of the junction left unmatched. The CDR3 reads CASSEEGGVFYEQYF. The CDR3 DNA follows: TGCGCCAGCAGTGAGGAGGGAGGGGTTTTCTACGAGCAGTACTTC.

The V call is TRBV28, the J call TRBJ2-2; D not resolved. V was clipped by 8 bases and J by 5 bases, with 9 bases between them. Looked up from germline, CDR1 is MDHEN and CDR2 is SYDVKM. CDR3 length equals 12 residues. In DNA, the CDR3 is TGTGCCAGCCTCTCGGCGACCGGGGAGCTGTTTTTT. This sequence encodes CASLSATGELFF.

The CDR3 coding sequence is TGCAGCGTTGGCATACCCCGGGGGCCCCAGGAGGGCTACACCTTC. It codes for CSVGIPRGPQEGYTF. The chain is built from TRBV29-1 and TRBJ1-2; maybe TRBD1 (6 bases). Trimming cost V 4 bases and J 8 bases, with 23 bases left between them. Germline CDR1 SQVTM, CDR2 ANQGSEA. The CDR3 length is 15 residues.

In its sample, this clone was seen a few times. The CDR3 region is CAWSPGATNEKLFF. CDR3 sequence (DNA): TGTGCCTGGAGTCCCGGGGCAACTAATGAAAAACTGTTTTTT. The rearrangement links TRBV30 to TRBJ1-4; D is unresolved. Deletions cut 2 bases from V and 0 bases from J, with 7 bases between. Germline V gene data show CDR1 as GTSNPN and CDR2 as SVGIG (reference sequence). The CDR3 contains 14 residues. Complete variable domain (other parts from reference TRBV30 and TRBJ1-4): SQTIHQWPATLVQPVGSPLSLECTVEGTSNPNLYWYRQAAGRGLQLLFYSVGIGQISSEVPQNLSASRPQDRQFILSSKKLLLSDSGFYLCAWSPGATNEKLFFGSGTQLSVL.

The J gene is TRBJ1-2, the V gene TRBV7-9; 9 bases map to TRBD1. Germline CDR1 reads SEHNR; CDR2 reads FQNEAQ (reference sequence). The CDR3 sequence is 16 residues long. Unmatched junction bases numbered 11, after V lost 5 bases and J lost 4 bases. CDR3 sequence: CASSTLWTGEAYGYTF. CDR3 nucleotides: TGTGCCAGCAGCACCCTTTGGACAGGGGAGGCCTATGGCTACACCTTC.

The chain couples TRBV5-1 to TRBJ2-2, with 8 nucleotides matching TRBD2. The CDR3 consists of 15 residues. The trim removed 1 base at V and 7 bases at J, leaving 6 bases unmatched. The germline V gene has CDR1 SGHRS and CDR2 YFSETQ. Written as DNA, the CDR3 is TGCGCCAGCAGCTTGAAGAGCGGGAGTGGCGGGGAGCTGTTTTTT. Amino acids: CASSLKSGSGGELFF.

The chain employs TRBV7-8 and TRBJ2-7, with TRBD1 matching 9 bases. This CDR3 has 15 residues. Germline V CDR1 and CDR2: SGHVS, FQNEAQ. With V trimmed by 5 bases and J by 2 bases, 7 bases remained unmatched. CDR3 region: CASSSRDREAYEQYF. CDR3 DNA: TGTGCCAGCAGCAGCCGGGACAGGGAGGCCTACGAGCAGTACTTC.

This clone was observed a few times. The rearrangement uses TRBV9 and TRBJ1-2; no clear D. V was clipped by 5 bases and J by 4 bases, with 12 bases between them. The germline CDR1 and CDR2 sequences are SGDLS and YYNGEE. CDR3 length equals 13 residues. CDR3 coding DNA: TGTGCCAGCAGAGGACGGCTGGGCTATGGCTACACCTTC. Translating it yields CASRGRLGYGYTF. Looking up the rest from reference TRBV9 and TRBJ1-2 gives the full variable domain: DSGVTQTPKHLITATGQRVTLRCSPRSGDLSVYWYQQSLDQGLQFLIQYYNGEERAKGNILERFSAQQFPDLHSELNLSSLELGDSALYFCASRGRLGYGYTFGSGTRLTVV.

This chain links TRBV5-4 with TRBJ2-7; 7 bases are a match to TRBD1. V lost 2 bases and J lost 3; bases outside the gene matches: 5. This CDR3 region has 14 residues. Germline V lookup: CDR1 SGHNT, CDR2 YYREEE (reference sequence). CDR3 coding DNA: TGTGCCAGCAGCTTAAGGGGGCGCAGCTACGAGCAGTACTTC. Residues: CASSLRGRSYEQYF.

The V gene is TRBV10-2, the J gene TRBJ2-5; no definite D call. Per the germline V gene, CDR1 is WSHSY and CDR2 is SAAADI. V was pared by 6 bases and J by 7 bases, with 9 bases between. The CDR3 length is 11 residues. The CDR3 region has the DNA TGCGCCAGCAGGGTTTCTGGGACCCAGTACTTC. Translation gives CASRVSGTQYF.

CDR3 protein: CASRGTGENTDTQYF. In DNA form, the CDR3 reads TGTGCCAGCAGGGGGACAGGGGAAAACACAGATACGCAGTATTTT. The chain links TRBV5-6 to TRBJ2-3; TRBD1 agrees at 10 bases. This CDR3 is built from 15 residues. With 5 bases clipped from V and 2 bases from J, the junction kept 5 bases outside the gene matches. Looked up from germline, CDR1 is SGHDT and CDR2 is YYEEEE.

V is TRBV7-3 and J is TRBJ2-1; 8 bases agree with TRBD2. CDR3 length: 17 residues. Per the germline V gene, CDR1 is SGHTA and CDR2 is FQGTGA. V gave up 1 base and J gave up 7 bases; unmatched junction bases: 12. The CDR3 sequence is CASSLKPDWKRENEQFF. DNA for the CDR3: TGTGCCAGCAGCTTAAAGCCTGATTGGAAGCGGGAGAATGAGCAGTTCTTC.

The genes are TRBV27 and TRBJ1-2, with unresolved D. Trimming pared 10 bases from V and 2 bases from J, leaving 11 bases between. The CDR3 is 12 amino acids. Germline V lookup: CDR1 MNHEY, CDR2 SMNVEV (reference sequence). The CDR3 protein is CATLDQNYGYTF. CDR3 sequence (DNA): TGTGCCACATTGGACCAAAACTATGGCTACACCTTC.

The gene calls are TRBV14 and TRBJ2-7; possibly TRBD1 for D (6 bases). The CDR3 sequence is 14 residues long. Trimming shortened V by 2 bases and J by 0 bases, and 8 bases separated the two germline ends. Germline CDR1 and CDR2: SGHDN and FVKESK. In nucleotides, the CDR3 is TGTGCCAGCAGCCAAAGGGGGAGCTCCTACGAGCAGTACTTC. This sequence encodes CASSQRGSSYEQYF.

V is TRBV2 and J is TRBJ2-1; 10 bases line up with TRBD2. The CDR3 has 16 amino acids. V dropped 3 bases and J dropped 8; count of bases not matched to a gene: 10. The germline V gene has CDR1 SNHLY and CDR2 FYNNEI. The CDR3 spells CASSDGWASGSDEQFF. The CDR3 DNA reads TGTGCCAGCAGTGATGGCTGGGCTAGCGGGAGCGATGAGCAGTTCTTC.

Comment on this clone: This same CDR3 is encoded by further DNA sequences in the sample. The chain has TRBV9 and TRBJ2-3; no reliable D call. The CDR3 runs 13 residues. Trimming removed 0 bases from V and 4 bases from J, with 6 bases in between. Germline CDR1 is SGDLS and CDR2 is YYNGEE. The CDR3 spells CASSVGGADTQYF. The CDR3 DNA sequence: TGTGCCAGCAGCGTAGGAGGTGCAGATACGCAGTATTTT.

The gene calls are TRBV19 and TRBJ1-2; D gene unclear. Germline V CDR1 and CDR2: LNHDA, SQIVND (reference sequence). The V gene lost 6 bases and the J gene lost 4 bases, with 24 bases spanning the gap. The CDR3 has 17 amino acids. The CDR3 loop is CASSNTLRKLLRYGYTF. The CDR3 nucleotides are TGTGCCAGTAGCAACACCCTACGAAAGCTGCTTCGCTATGGCTACACCTTC.